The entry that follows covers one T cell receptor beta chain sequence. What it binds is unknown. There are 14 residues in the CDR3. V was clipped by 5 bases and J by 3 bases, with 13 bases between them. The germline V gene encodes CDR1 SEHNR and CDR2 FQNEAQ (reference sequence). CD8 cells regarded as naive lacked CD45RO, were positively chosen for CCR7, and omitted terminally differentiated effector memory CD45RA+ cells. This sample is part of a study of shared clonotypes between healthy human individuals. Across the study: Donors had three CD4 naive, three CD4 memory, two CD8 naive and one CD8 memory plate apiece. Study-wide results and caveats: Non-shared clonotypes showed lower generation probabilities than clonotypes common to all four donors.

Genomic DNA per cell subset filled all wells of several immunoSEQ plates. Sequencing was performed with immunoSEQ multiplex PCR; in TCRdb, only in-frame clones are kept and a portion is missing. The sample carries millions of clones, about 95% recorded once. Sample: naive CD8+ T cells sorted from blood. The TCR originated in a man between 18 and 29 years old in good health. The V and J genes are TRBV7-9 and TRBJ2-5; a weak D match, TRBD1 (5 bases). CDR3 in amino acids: CASSPVVGEETQYF. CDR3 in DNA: TGTGCCAGCAGCCCAGTGGTAGGGGAAGAGACCCAGTACTTC.